This TCR beta chain was profiled in a study of identical twins. One entry per CDR3 protein results from TCRdb running MiXCR on the 5' RACE reads. The sample shows about 690,000 distinct CDR3 sequences, 5.5% to 6.5% of them seen only once. This clonotype was detected many times. The CDR3 extends over 15 amino acids. CDR1 and CDR2 from the germline V gene are SGHRS and YFSETQ. V lost 5 bases and J lost 2, with 11 bases in between. Sequenced material: naive T cells sorted from blood. The receptor's source is a man between 18 and 35 years old in good health. The rearrangement joins TRBV5-1 to TRBJ2-6; the D gene is possibly TRBD1 (6 bases). The chain's CDR3 is CASSSQGPGANVLTF. CDR3 in DNA: TGCGCCAGCAGTTCTCAGGGGCCTGGGGCCAACGTCCTGACTTTC.